The T cell receptor beta chain described here comes from a study of cytomegalovirus exposure and HLA in healthy donors. In regard to this clone: The antigen remains unidentified.

PCR employed 60 Vbeta and 13 Jbeta primers. The table came from immunoSEQ multiplex PCR; TCRdb's copy has only in-frame clones and leaves some out. This sample carries more than 150,000 clones, about 90% of them seen once, and the ten largest clones take more than 0.2%. Study conclusions and caveats: Accurate prediction of HLA-A and HLA-B alleles (for most subjects) was reportedly achieved from TCR beta sequences.

From germline, CDR1 is MGHRA and CDR2 YSYEKL. The CDR3 has 15 amino acids. V shed 1 base and J shed 2 bases, with 12 bases lying between them. The J gene is TRBJ2-7, the V gene TRBV4-1; D is perhaps TRBD2 (6 bases). The sample taken for sequencing was PBMCs. This TCR was recovered from a girl under three years old in good health and CMV-seronegative. The CDR3 is CASSQVDGRPYEQYF. As DNA, the CDR3 is TGCGCCAGCAGCCAAGTGGACGGGAGACCCTACGAGCAGTACTTC.